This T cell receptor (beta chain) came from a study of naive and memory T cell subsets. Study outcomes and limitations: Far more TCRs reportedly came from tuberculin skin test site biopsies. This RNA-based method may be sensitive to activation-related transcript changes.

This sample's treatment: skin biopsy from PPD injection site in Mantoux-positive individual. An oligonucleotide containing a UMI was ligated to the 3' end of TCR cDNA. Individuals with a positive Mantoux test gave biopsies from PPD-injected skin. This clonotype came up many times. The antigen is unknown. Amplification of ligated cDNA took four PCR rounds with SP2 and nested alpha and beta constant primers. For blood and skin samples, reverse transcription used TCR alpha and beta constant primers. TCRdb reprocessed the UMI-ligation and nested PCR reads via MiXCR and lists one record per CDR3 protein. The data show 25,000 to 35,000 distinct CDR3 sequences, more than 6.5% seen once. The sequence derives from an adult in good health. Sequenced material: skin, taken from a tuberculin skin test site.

The CDR3, as DNA: TGTGCCATCGGCGGGCCGTCAAGGACAGATACGCAGTATTTT. Encoded protein: CAIGGPSRTDTQYF. The chain employs TRBV10-3 and TRBJ2-3, with D perhaps matching TRBD2 (5 bases). V dropped 8 bases and J dropped 3 bases, with 15 bases sitting between them. Germline values: CDR1 ENHRY, CDR2 SYGVKD. This CDR3 contains 14 residues.